This TCR beta chain was retrieved from a study of Ad26.COV2.S vaccination and SARS-CoV-2 variants. Study details: Intramuscular Ad26.COV2.S at 5x10^10 or 1x10^11 viral particles.

Data came from immunoSEQ multiplex PCR; TCRdb stores just in-frame clones and leaves some out. The data contain roughly 680,000 clones, around 92% of them singletons. This CDR3 spans 15 amino acids. Germline V gene data show CDR1 as SQVTM and CDR2 as ANQGSEA. J gave up 4 bases and V 4 bases, and 6 bases lay outside the gene matches. Study results and limitations: Substantial post-vaccination breadth of spike-specific CD8+ and CD4+ T cell responses was reported.

The sample's treatment: around 19 received Ad26.COV2.S at low or high dose, single or two shots; 5 received placebo; per-sample allocation not given. Day 63 after the first vaccine or placebo injection was the time point for sampling. This clone appeared once. Antigen unknown. Sequenced here: peripheral blood, sampled in a trial of Ad26.COV2.S vaccine versus placebo. The origin of this receptor is a person between 18 and 65 years old who received the Ad26.COV2.S COVID-19 vaccine or a placebo. The chain employs TRBV29-1 and TRBJ2-2; 10 nucleotides match TRBD2. The CDR3 loop is CSVGPSGGATGELFF. The CDR3, as DNA: TGCAGCGTTGGACCTAGCGGGGGAGCCACCGGGGAGCTGTTTTTT.